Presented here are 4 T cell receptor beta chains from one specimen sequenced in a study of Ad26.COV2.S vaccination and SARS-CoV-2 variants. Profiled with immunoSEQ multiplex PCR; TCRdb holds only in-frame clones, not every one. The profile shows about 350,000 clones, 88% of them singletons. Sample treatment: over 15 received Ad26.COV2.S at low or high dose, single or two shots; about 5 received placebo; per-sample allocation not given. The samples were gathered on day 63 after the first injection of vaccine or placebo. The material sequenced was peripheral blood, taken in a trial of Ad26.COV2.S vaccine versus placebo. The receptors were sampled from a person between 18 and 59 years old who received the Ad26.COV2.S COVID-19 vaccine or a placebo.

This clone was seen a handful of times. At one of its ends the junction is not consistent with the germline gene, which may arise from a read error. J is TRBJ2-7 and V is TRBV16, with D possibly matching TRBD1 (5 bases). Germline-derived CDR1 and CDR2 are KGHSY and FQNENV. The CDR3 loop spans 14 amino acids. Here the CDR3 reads CASTQSVGDYEQYF. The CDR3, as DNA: TGTGCCAGCACCCAATCGGTAGGGGACTACGAGCAGTACTTC.

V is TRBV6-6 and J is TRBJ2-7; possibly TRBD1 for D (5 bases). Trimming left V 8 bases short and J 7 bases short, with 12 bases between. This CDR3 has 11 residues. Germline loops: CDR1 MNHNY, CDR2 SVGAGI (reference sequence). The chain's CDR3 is CASQRQLEQYF. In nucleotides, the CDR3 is TGTGCCAGCCAGCGACAGTTGGAGCAGTACTTC.

In DNA form, the CDR3 reads TGTGCCAGCAGTGAAGGGGGCTCTGCCTATGGCTACACCTTC. Translating gives CASSEGGSAYGYTF. V gene TRBV6-1 combines with J gene TRBJ1-2, with D possibly being TRBD1 (5 bases). Trimming stripped 1 base from V and 4 bases from J, with 10 bases between. The germline CDR1 and CDR2 sequences are MNHNS and SASEGT. This CDR3 contains 14 residues.

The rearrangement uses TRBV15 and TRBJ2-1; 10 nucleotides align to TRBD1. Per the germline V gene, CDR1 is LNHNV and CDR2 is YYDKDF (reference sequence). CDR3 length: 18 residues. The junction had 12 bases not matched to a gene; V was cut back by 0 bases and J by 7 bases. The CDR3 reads CATSRDFLGQGLGNEQFF. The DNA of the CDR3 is TGTGCCACCAGCAGAGATTTTTTGGGACAGGGGTTGGGGAATGAGCAGTTCTTC.